Described below is a single T cell receptor beta chain sequence and its context. What it recognizes is unknown. Repertoires were generated with immunoSEQ multiplex PCR, while TCRdb's copy carries only in-frame clones and drops some. The table includes roughly 80,000 clones, over 75% detected once. This sample was included in a study of OX40 agonist ivuxolimab in advanced cancers. Study-level background: With ivuxolimab, an agonistic anti-OX40 (CD134) antibody, patients were treated. Patients were treated with intravenous ivuxolimab, dosed at 0.01 to 10 mg/kg and infused every 2 weeks. Whole-study findings and limits: In the 0.1 to 3.0 mg/kg range, CD4+ and CD8+ blood T cells had expanded clonally by week 6.

The CDR3 sequence is 15 residues long. Germline V gives CDR1 SGHRS, CDR2 YFSETQ. V dropped 5 bases and J dropped 3; count of bases not matched to a gene: 6. The clonotype was recovered from an adult with an advanced solid tumor such as melanoma, head and neck, liver or kidney cancer. The chain couples TRBV5-1 to TRBJ1-3, with 9 bases identical to TRBD1. The sample was CD4+ or CD8+ T cells sorted from blood, taken in a trial of the OX40 agonist ivuxolimab. The CDR3 is CASSRTGGLGNTIYF. The CDR3 region has the DNA TGCGCCAGCAGTCGAACAGGGGGCCTTGGAAACACCATATATTTT.